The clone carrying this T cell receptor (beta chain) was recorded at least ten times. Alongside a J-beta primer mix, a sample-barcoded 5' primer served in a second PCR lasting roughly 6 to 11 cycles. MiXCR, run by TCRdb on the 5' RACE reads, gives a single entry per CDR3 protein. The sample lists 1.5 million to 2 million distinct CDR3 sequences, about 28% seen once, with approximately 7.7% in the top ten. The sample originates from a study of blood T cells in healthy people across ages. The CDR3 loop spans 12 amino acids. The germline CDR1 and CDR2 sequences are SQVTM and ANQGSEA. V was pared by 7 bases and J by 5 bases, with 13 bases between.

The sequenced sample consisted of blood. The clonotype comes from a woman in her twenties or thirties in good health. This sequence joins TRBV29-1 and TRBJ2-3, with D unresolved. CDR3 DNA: TGCAGCGCGGCTCCGGTAGGAGATACGCAGTATTTT. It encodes CSAAPVGDTQYF.